The rows below give T cell receptor beta chains drawn from one sample of a study of T cell responses to AZD1222 COVID-19 vaccine. Sequencing was performed with immunoSEQ multiplex PCR; in TCRdb, only in-frame clones are kept and a portion is missing. Among about 110,000 clones listed, just over 85% were seen once. Sequencing used peripheral blood, obtained on day 0 of AZD1222 vaccination. These receptors came from an adult in good health. Both conserved end residues are part of each CDR3. The order of the fields is V gene, J gene, clone size, D gene, CDR3 DNA, CDR3 protein. D genes are given only for firm matches. The size of a clone is reported for some rows only, either as once, few or many, or as a class for expanded clones.

V gene: TRBV3-1/TRBV3-2
J gene: TRBJ2-3
clone size: -
D gene: -
CDR3 DNA: TGTGCCAGCAGGGGGGTAGATACGCAGTATTTT
CDR3 protein: CASRGVDTQYF

V gene: TRBV6-2/TRBV6-3
J gene: TRBJ2-7
clone size: -
D gene: -
CDR3 DNA: TGTGCCAGCAGTGACCCCCCCCCTGGTGATGAGCAGTACTTC
CDR3 protein: CASSDPPPGDEQYF

V gene: TRBV4-1
J gene: TRBJ1-3
clone size: -
D gene: TRBD1
CDR3 DNA: TGCGCCAGCAGCCGCGACACAGGGGTCGGAAACACCATATATTTT
CDR3 protein: CASSRDTGVGNTIYF

V gene: TRBV19
J gene: TRBJ1-4
clone size: few
D gene: -
CDR3 DNA: TGTGCCAGTAGTTTATCACAGGCTCCAGAACTGTTTTTT
CDR3 protein: CASSLSQAPELFF

V gene: TRBV11-3
J gene: TRBJ2-1
clone size: -
D gene: TRBD1
CDR3 DNA: TGTGCCAGCAGCCTAGCCCGGGACAGGGAGCAGTTCTTC
CDR3 protein: CASSLARDREQFF

V gene: TRBV28
J gene: TRBJ1-5
clone size: -
D gene: -
CDR3 DNA: TGTGCCAGCCTTCCTGGGGGGGCTAGGGGGAGCAATCAGCCCCAGCATTTT
CDR3 protein: CASLPGGARGSNQPQHF

V gene: TRBV7-2
J gene: TRBJ2-5
clone size: -
D gene: -
CDR3 DNA: TGTGCCAGCAGTTTGGTCGGCGGGCCTGGGCAAGAGACCCAGTACTTC
CDR3 protein: CASSLVGGPGQETQYF

V gene: TRBV9
J gene: TRBJ2-2
clone size: -
D gene: TRBD2
CDR3 DNA: TGTGCCAGCAGCGTAGCGGCGGGGGGGTACACCGGGGAGCTGTTTTTT
CDR3 protein: CASSVAAGGYTGELFF

V gene: TRBV4-2
J gene: TRBJ1-2
clone size: -
D gene: -
CDR3 DNA: TGTGCCAGCAGCCAAGATCAGGACACCTATGGCTACACCTTC
CDR3 protein: CASSQDQDTYGYTF

V gene: TRBV3-1/TRBV3-2
J gene: TRBJ1-4
clone size: -
D gene: -
CDR3 DNA: TGTGCCAGCAGCCAGTTCAGGGGACGCGCAACTAATGAAAAACTGTTTTTT
CDR3 protein: CASSQFRGRATNEKLFF

V gene: TRBV7-3
J gene: TRBJ1-2
clone size: -
D gene: -
CDR3 DNA: TGTGCCAGCAGCCCCGGGACCGTAGAAGGAGGCTACACCTTC
CDR3 protein: CASSPGTVEGGYTF

V gene: TRBV19
J gene: TRBJ1-4
clone size: few
D gene: -
CDR3 DNA: TGTGCCAGTAGTCCGCAGACAGCAACTAATGAAAAACTGTTTTTT
CDR3 protein: CASSPQTATNEKLFF

V gene: TRBV19
J gene: TRBJ1-6
clone size: -
D gene: -
CDR3 DNA: TGTGCCAGTAGTGGGAGACAGGCAGGGGCTTCACCCCTCCACTTT
CDR3 protein: CASSGRQAGASPLHF

V gene: TRBV27
J gene: TRBJ2-5
clone size: -
D gene: TRBD2
CDR3 DNA: TGTGCCAGTTCGGGGGGGCATCTCCAAGAGACCCAGTACTTC
CDR3 protein: CASSGGHLQETQYF

V gene: TRBV7-2
J gene: TRBJ2-1
clone size: once
D gene: TRBD1
CDR3 DNA: TGTGCCAGCAGCTTCGTCAGTGGTCACAGGGGTGCCAATGAGCAGTTCTTC
CDR3 protein: CASSFVSGHRGANEQFF

V gene: TRBV5-5
J gene: TRBJ2-3
clone size: -
D gene: -
CDR3 DNA: TGTGCCAGCAGCTTAGGGAGGGGGACAGATACGCAGTATTTT
CDR3 protein: CASSLGRGTDTQYF

V gene: TRBV5-1
J gene: TRBJ2-2
clone size: -
D gene: TRBD2
CDR3 DNA: TGCGCCAGCAGCCCTAGCGGTCCAGGCACCGGGGAGCTGTTTTTT
CDR3 protein: CASSPSGPGTGELFF

V gene: TRBV2
J gene: TRBJ1-6
clone size: -
D gene: TRBD1
CDR3 DNA: TGTGCCAGAGGGGGCCCGGACGGAAATTCACCCCTCCACTTT
CDR3 protein: CARGGPDGNSPLHF

V gene: TRBV6-5
J gene: TRBJ2-7
clone size: -
D gene: -
CDR3 DNA: TGTGCCAGCAGTACCCCAGCCTCCTACGAGCAGTACTTC
CDR3 protein: CASSTPASYEQYF

V gene: TRBV3-1/TRBV3-2
J gene: TRBJ2-5
clone size: -
D gene: -
CDR3 DNA: TGTGCCAGCAGCCACAGGCGTCAAGAGACCCAGTACTTC
CDR3 protein: CASSHRRQETQYF

V gene: TRBV7-8
J gene: TRBJ1-4
clone size: -
D gene: TRBD1
CDR3 DNA: TGTGCCAGCAGCCTCGGACAGGGTCTCGAAAAACTGTTTTTT
CDR3 protein: CASSLGQGLEKLFF

V gene: TRBV12-5
J gene: TRBJ2-7
clone size: once
D gene: -
CDR3 DNA: TGTGCTAGTGGTTTGACACAGGGCTCCTACGAGCAGTACTTC
CDR3 protein: CASGLTQGSYEQYF

V gene: TRBV7-6
J gene: TRBJ1-5
clone size: -
D gene: TRBD1
CDR3 DNA: TGTGCCAGCAGCTCTGGGACAGGGCACAATCAGCCCCAGCATTTT
CDR3 protein: CASSSGTGHNQPQHF

V gene: TRBV27
J gene: TRBJ1-1
clone size: once
D gene: -
CDR3 DNA: TGTGCCAGCAGACCAATAACAGGGTCTGGGAACACTGAAGCTTTCTTT
CDR3 protein: CASRPITGSGNTEAFF

V gene: TRBV5-1
J gene: TRBJ1-3
clone size: -
D gene: -
CDR3 DNA: TGCGCCAGCAGCTTGGTGGGGGCCCCACCTGGAAACACCATATATTTT
CDR3 protein: CASSLVGAPPGNTIYF

V gene: TRBV28
J gene: TRBJ2-7
clone size: -
D gene: -
CDR3 DNA: TGTGCCAGCAGGGGGGTTCTCTACGAGCAGTACTTC
CDR3 protein: CASRGVLYEQYF

V gene: TRBV30
J gene: TRBJ1-2
clone size: -
D gene: TRBD1
CDR3 DNA: TGTGCCTGGAGGGGACAGGGCCAGGGCGGCTACACCTTC
CDR3 protein: CAWRGQGQGGYTF

V gene: TRBV6-4
J gene: TRBJ1-1
clone size: -
D gene: -
CDR3 DNA: TGTGCCAGCAGTGAGCGTCCCTTAACTGAAGCTTTCTTT
CDR3 protein: CASSERPLTEAFF

V gene: TRBV28
J gene: TRBJ2-5
clone size: -
D gene: -
CDR3 DNA: TGTGCCAGCAGTTCAACCATCAAACCGGGAGCCCAAGAGACCCAGTACTTC
CDR3 protein: CASSSTIKPGAQETQYF

V gene: TRBV30
J gene: TRBJ1-4
clone size: -
D gene: -
CDR3 DNA: TGTGCCTGGAGTGTAGCTCGGGGATGGAATGAAAAACTGTTTTTT
CDR3 protein: CAWSVARGWNEKLFF

V gene: TRBV28
J gene: TRBJ2-7
clone size: -
D gene: -
CDR3 DNA: TGTGCCAGCGTCCCGACGAGCGGTTCCCTTTCCTACGAGCAGTACTTC
CDR3 protein: CASVPTSGSLSYEQYF

V gene: TRBV28
J gene: TRBJ1-1
clone size: -
D gene: -
CDR3 DNA: TGTGCCAGCAGTTTAAGCCCACCTCCTCCCGAAGCTTTCTTT
CDR3 protein: CASSLSPPPPEAFF

V gene: TRBV3-1/TRBV3-2
J gene: TRBJ1-6
clone size: once
D gene: -
CDR3 DNA: TGTGCCAGCAGCGACCGGGGGGTTAATTCACCCCTCCACTTT
CDR3 protein: CASSDRGVNSPLHF

V gene: TRBV4-1
J gene: TRBJ2-3
clone size: once
D gene: -
CDR3 DNA: TGCGCCAGCAGCCAAGAGGCCACCACAGATACGCAGTATTTT
CDR3 protein: CASSQEATTDTQYF

V gene: TRBV6-5
J gene: TRBJ2-1
clone size: -
D gene: -
CDR3 DNA: TGTGCCAGCAGGGCTCGGGGGCCCCTGGATTCGGAGTTCTTC
CDR3 protein: CASRARGPLDSEFF

V gene: TRBV6-5
J gene: TRBJ1-1
clone size: -
D gene: -
CDR3 DNA: TGTGCCAGCAGTTACCGAGGACAGATTAACACTGAAGCTTTCTTT
CDR3 protein: CASSYRGQINTEAFF

V gene: TRBV28
J gene: TRBJ1-1
clone size: -
D gene: -
CDR3 DNA: TGTGCCAGCAGTTCCCCCGTTGTGACGGTCGGCACTGAAGCTTTCTTT
CDR3 protein: CASSSPVVTVGTEAFF

V gene: TRBV3-1/TRBV3-2
J gene: TRBJ1-5
clone size: -
D gene: -
CDR3 DNA: TGTGCCAGCAGCCAAGATGGAGCAGAACATCAGCCCCAGCATTTT
CDR3 protein: CASSQDGAEHQPQHF

V gene: TRBV10-3
J gene: TRBJ1-1
clone size: -
D gene: -
CDR3 DNA: TGTGCCATCAGGGGTTGGGAAAACACTGAAGCTTTCTTT
CDR3 protein: CAIRGWENTEAFF

V gene: TRBV19
J gene: TRBJ2-5
clone size: -
D gene: -
CDR3 DNA: TGTGCCAGTAGTAGGCTTGGGGACGGGGAGACCCAGTACTTC
CDR3 protein: CASSRLGDGETQYF

V gene: TRBV20-1
J gene: TRBJ2-1
clone size: -
D gene: -
CDR3 DNA: TGCAGTGCTAATACCCATGAGCAGTTCTTC
CDR3 protein: CSANTHEQFF

V gene: TRBV9
J gene: TRBJ1-1
clone size: once
D gene: -
CDR3 DNA: TGTGCCAGCAGGAGGGGGAACACTGAAGCTTTCTTT
CDR3 protein: CASRRGNTEAFF

V gene: TRBV30
J gene: TRBJ1-3
clone size: -
D gene: -
CDR3 DNA: TGTGCCTGGAGTTCCCGCCTAAACACCATATATTTT
CDR3 protein: CAWSSRLNTIYF

V gene: TRBV5-1
J gene: TRBJ2-2
clone size: -
D gene: TRBD2
CDR3 DNA: TGCGCCAGCACTAAGAATCCCCCCCTAGCGGGGAACACCGGGGAGCTGTTTTTT
CDR3 protein: CASTKNPPLAGNTGELFF

V gene: TRBV7-3
J gene: TRBJ2-2
clone size: once
D gene: -
CDR3 DNA: TGTGCCAGCAGCTTCTCGGGACTCTCCGAGGGCACCGGGGAGCTGTTTTTT
CDR3 protein: CASSFSGLSEGTGELFF

V gene: TRBV11-3
J gene: TRBJ2-1
clone size: -
D gene: TRBD2
CDR3 DNA: TGTGCCAGCAGCTTAGGTCTAGCGGATTACAATGAGCAGTTCTTC
CDR3 protein: CASSLGLADYNEQFF

V gene: TRBV5-1
J gene: TRBJ2-1
clone size: once
D gene: TRBD2
CDR3 DNA: TGCGCCAGCAGCTTGGAGTCCGCCGCCCGGCGGGGGGGGGAGCAGTTCTTC
CDR3 protein: CASSLESAARRGGEQFF

V gene: TRBV7-8
J gene: TRBJ2-5
clone size: once
D gene: -
CDR3 DNA: TGTGCCAGCAGGGGGATCGGACAAGAGACCCAGTACTTC
CDR3 protein: CASRGIGQETQYF

V gene: TRBV6-4
J gene: TRBJ1-1
clone size: -
D gene: -
CDR3 DNA: TGTGCCAGCAGGCGACAGTCGCTGAACACTGAAGCTTTCTTT
CDR3 protein: CASRRQSLNTEAFF

V gene: TRBV30
J gene: TRBJ2-1
clone size: -
D gene: -
CDR3 DNA: TGTGCCTGGAGTGATTTATATTACAATGAGCAGTTCTTC
CDR3 protein: CAWSDLYYNEQFF

V gene: TRBV14
J gene: TRBJ2-7
clone size: once
D gene: -
CDR3 DNA: TGTGCCAGCAGCCAAGGTTCGACACAGACTTTC
CDR3 protein: CASSQGSTQTF

V gene: TRBV10-3
J gene: TRBJ1-2
clone size: -
D gene: -
CDR3 DNA: TGTGCCATCAGTAAAGACAGTAACTATGGCTACACCTTC
CDR3 protein: CAISKDSNYGYTF

V gene: TRBV7-9
J gene: TRBJ2-5
clone size: -
D gene: TRBD1
CDR3 DNA: TGTGCCAGCAGGAATCAGGGGGCCCAAGAGACCCAGTACTTC
CDR3 protein: CASRNQGAQETQYF

V gene: TRBV18
J gene: TRBJ1-3
clone size: -
D gene: TRBD1
CDR3 DNA: TGTGCCAGCTCACCCCCGGGACAGGCCTCCATCGGAAACACCATATATTTT
CDR3 protein: CASSPPGQASIGNTIYF